The rows below give T cell receptor beta chains drawn from one sample of a study of blood T cell repertoires in COVID-19. Assay used: immunoSEQ multiplex PCR; TCRdb lists only in-frame clones, some missing. The sample contains about 73,000 clones, about 82% of which appear only once. Material: peripheral blood. The source of these receptors is an older woman with acute or convalescent COVID-19. The CDR3 runs from the conserved cysteine through the conserved F or W. A D gene is named only where the DNA matches it firmly. Rows may omit the clone size; those that give it use once, few, many or a size class.

clone_size	d_call	j_call	v_call	cdr3_nt	cdr3_aa
few	NA	TRBJ1-5	TRBV28	TGTGCCAGCACATACCAGGTGGGCAATCAGCCCCAGCATTTT	CASTYQVGNQPQHF
NA	TRBD2	TRBJ2-1	TRBV10-1	TGCGCCAGCAGTAGGGGACTAGCGGGAAATAGTGAGCAGTTCTTC	CASSRGLAGNSEQFF
NA	NA	TRBJ1-2	TRBV7-9	TGTGCCAGCAGTTATGGGGCGGGGGGAGATAACTATGGCTACACCTTC	CASSYGAGGDNYGYTF
few	NA	TRBJ1-2	TRBV3-1/TRBV3-2	TGTGCCAGCAGCCAAGTATCGACATATGGCTACACCTTC	CASSQVSTYGYTF
NA	NA	TRBJ1-5	TRBV2	TGTGCCAGCAGACTCGGGCAGCCCCAGCATTTT	CASRLGQPQHF
NA	NA	TRBJ1-2	TRBV2	TGTGCCAGCAGGGAAGACTCGTATGGCTACACCTTC	CASREDSYGYTF
NA	TRBD1	TRBJ2-7	TRBV5-8	TGTGCCGGGGGGACAGGTCTCGGGGAGCAGTACTTC	CAGGTGLGEQYF
NA	NA	TRBJ2-1	TRBV18	TGTGCCAGCTCATCGGGACTCCGCGGCAATGAGCAGTTCTTC	CASSSGLRGNEQFF
once	NA	TRBJ2-7	TRBV28	TGTGCCAGCAGTCCTCGAGGCGGTACCTCCTACGAGCAGTACTTC	CASSPRGGTSYEQYF
NA	TRBD1	TRBJ1-2	TRBV27	TGTGCCAGCAGTTTCAGACAGGGACCCTATGGCTACACCTTC	CASSFRQGPYGYTF
NA	NA	TRBJ2-7	TRBV2	TGTGCCAGCAGTGGCTGGCTGGGGGGCGAGCAGTACTTC	CASSGWLGGEQYF
NA	NA	TRBJ1-3	TRBV20-1	TGCAGTGCTAACAGAGGAAACACCATATATTTT	CSANRGNTIYF
NA	TRBD1	TRBJ1-4	TRBV30	TGTGCCTGGTCGAGGGACAGCCTGAATGAAAAACTGTTTTTT	CAWSRDSLNEKLFF
NA	TRBD1	TRBJ2-3	TRBV18	TGTGCCAGCTCACCCTTGCCTGGGACAGGGAGAAGCACAGATACGCAGTATTTT	CASSPLPGTGRSTDTQYF
NA	TRBD1	TRBJ2-7	TRBV24-1	TGTGCCACCAGTGGGACAGGGGGCTACGAGCAGTACTTC	CATSGTGGYEQYF
once	NA	TRBJ2-7	TRBV28	TGTGCCAGCAGTTTCCTGGGTAGCACCTACGAGCAGTACTTC	CASSFLGSTYEQYF
NA	TRBD1	TRBJ2-7	TRBV5-1	TGCGCCAGCAGCTTTGGGGGACAGGGGATGGACGAGCAGTACTTC	CASSFGGQGMDEQYF
once	TRBD1	TRBJ1-1	TRBV7-8	TGTGCCAGCAGCTTGAGACAGGGGAGGGCTGAAGCTTTCTTT	CASSLRQGRAEAFF
once	NA	TRBJ1-5	TRBV19	TGTGCCAGTACAGGACAGAATAGCAATCAGCCCCAGCATTTT	CASTGQNSNQPQHF
NA	NA	TRBJ2-7	TRBV28	TGTGCCAGCGCCAAGCTCGAGCAGTACTTC	CASAKLEQYF
NA	NA	TRBJ1-2	TRBV9	TGTGCCAGCAGCGTAGGCGGGGGAGCTGGTGGCTACACCTTC	CASSVGGGAGGYTF
few	NA	TRBJ1-5	TRBV15	TGTGCCACCAGCAGGGGACAAAGTAGCAATCAGCCCCAGCATTTT	CATSRGQSSNQPQHF
few	TRBD1	TRBJ1-4	TRBV7-8	TGTGCCAGCAGCATGGGACAGGGGCGCGCTAATGAAAAACTGTTTTTT	CASSMGQGRANEKLFF
NA	NA	TRBJ1-1	TRBV3-1/TRBV3-2	TGTGCCAGCAGCCAGATTGGGGGCACCTCCAAAACTTTCTTT	CASSQIGGTSKTFF
NA	TRBD1	TRBJ2-7	TRBV6-5	TGTGCCAGCAGATCCGGGACAGGGGGCTCCTACGAGCAGTACTTC	CASRSGTGGSYEQYF
NA	NA	TRBJ2-7	TRBV7-3	TGTGCCAGCAGCTTAACGCCGGGGGACGAGCAGTACTTC	CASSLTPGDEQYF
NA	NA	TRBJ1-5	TRBV14	TGTGCCAGCAGCCAGAGCAGGATCGAGCCCCAGCATTTT	CASSQSRIEPQHF
NA	NA	TRBJ2-3	TRBV7-9	TGTGCCAGCAGCTTAGAGGGGCCCAGGGAGTATTTT	CASSLEGPREYF
once	NA	TRBJ1-2	TRBV3-1/TRBV3-2	TGTGCCAGCAGTCCAAACAGGGCTGATGGCTACACCTTC	CASSPNRADGYTF
NA	TRBD1	TRBJ2-3	TRBV7-6	TGTGCCAGCAGCTCTGGACAGGGGCCCCCAGATACGCAGTATTTT	CASSSGQGPPDTQYF
NA	NA	TRBJ2-1	TRBV21-1	TGTGCCACCGGGACACACACCCCCTCCTACAATGAGCAGTTCTTC	CATGTHTPSYNEQFF
NA	NA	TRBJ2-1	TRBV5-1	TGCGCCAGCAGCATTAGCGGCTACAATGAGCAGTTCTTC	CASSISGYNEQFF
NA	NA	TRBJ1-3	TRBV3-1/TRBV3-2	TGTGCCAGCAGCCAAGTGGAGGGATCGAAAGGAAACACCATATATTTT	CASSQVEGSKGNTIYF
NA	NA	TRBJ1-2	TRBV28	TGTGCCAGCAGTCCACAGGGATATGGCTACACCTTC	CASSPQGYGYTF
NA	NA	TRBJ1-2	TRBV7-2	TGTGCCAGCAGCTTAGGGGCTCTTAGGTCAGCCTATGGCTACACCTTC	CASSLGALRSAYGYTF
NA	NA	TRBJ1-2	TRBV7-6	TGTGCCAGCAGCCCGAGCCCCGGGGATGGCTACACCTTC	CASSPSPGDGYTF
NA	TRBD2	TRBJ2-3	TRBV9	TGTGCCAGCAGCGCAGGACTAGCGGGAGGGCCCGGGGTAGATACGCAGTATTTT	CASSAGLAGGPGVDTQYF
medium-sized	TRBD1	TRBJ1-2	TRBV29-1	TGCAGCAGCCGGGACAGCGGAGGGGATGGCTACACCTTC	CSSRDSGGDGYTF
NA	NA	TRBJ2-2	TRBV19	TGTGCCAGTAGTTTAACCCCACTAGGAAACACCGGGGAGCTGTTTTTT	CASSLTPLGNTGELFF